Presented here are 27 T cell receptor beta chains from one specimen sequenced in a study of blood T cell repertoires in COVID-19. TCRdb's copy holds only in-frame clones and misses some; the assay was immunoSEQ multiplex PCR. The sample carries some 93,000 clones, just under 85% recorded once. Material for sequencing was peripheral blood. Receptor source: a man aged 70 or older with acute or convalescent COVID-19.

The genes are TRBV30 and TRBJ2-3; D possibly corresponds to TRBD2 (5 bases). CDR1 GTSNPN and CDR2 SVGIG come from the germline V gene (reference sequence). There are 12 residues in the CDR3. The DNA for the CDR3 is TGTGCATTGGGAGACTATACAGATACGCAGTATTTT. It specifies CALGDYTDTQYF.

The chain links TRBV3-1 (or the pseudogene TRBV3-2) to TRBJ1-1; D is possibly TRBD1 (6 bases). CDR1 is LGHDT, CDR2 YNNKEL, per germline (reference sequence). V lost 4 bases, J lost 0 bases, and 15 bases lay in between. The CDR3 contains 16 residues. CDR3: CASSPRGAGVNTEAFF. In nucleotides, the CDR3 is TGTGCCAGCAGCCCCCGGGGGGCAGGGGTGAACACTGAAGCTTTCTTT.

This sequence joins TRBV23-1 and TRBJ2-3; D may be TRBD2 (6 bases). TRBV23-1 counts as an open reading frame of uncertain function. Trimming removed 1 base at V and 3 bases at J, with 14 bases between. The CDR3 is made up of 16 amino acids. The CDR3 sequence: CASSQLTGRETDTQYF. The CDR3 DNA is TGCGCCAGCAGTCAATTAACCGGGCGGGAAACAGATACGCAGTATTTT.

CDR3: CSVSGVDYGYTF. For the CDR3, the DNA is TGCAGCGTCTCAGGGGTAGACTATGGCTACACCTTC. The chain carries TRBV29-1 and TRBJ1-2; maybe TRBD1 (6 bases). Germline assignment: CDR1 SQVTM and CDR2 ANQGSEA. The CDR3 spans 12 residues. Trimming took 6 bases from V and 3 from J, leaving 11 bases between them.

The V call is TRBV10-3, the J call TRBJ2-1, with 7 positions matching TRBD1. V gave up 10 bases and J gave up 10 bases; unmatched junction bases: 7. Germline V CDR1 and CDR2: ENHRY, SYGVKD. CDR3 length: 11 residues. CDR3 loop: CATLQGQEQFF. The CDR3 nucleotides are TGTGCCACCTTACAGGGACAGGAGCAGTTCTTC.

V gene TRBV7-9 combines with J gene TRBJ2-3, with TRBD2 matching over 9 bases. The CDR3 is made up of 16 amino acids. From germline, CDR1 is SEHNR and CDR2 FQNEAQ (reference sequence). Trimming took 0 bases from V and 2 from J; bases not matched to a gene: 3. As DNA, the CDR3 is TGTGCCAGCAGCTTAGCGGGCGGGAGGGCCACAGATACGCAGTATTTT. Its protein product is CASSLAGGRATDTQYF.

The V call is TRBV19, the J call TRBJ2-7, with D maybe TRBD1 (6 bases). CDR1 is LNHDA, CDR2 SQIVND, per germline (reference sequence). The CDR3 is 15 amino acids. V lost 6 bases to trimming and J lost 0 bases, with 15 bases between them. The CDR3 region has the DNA TGTGCCAGTAGCAACGCCGGACAGAGCTCCTACGAGCAGTACTTC. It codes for CASSNAGQSSYEQYF.

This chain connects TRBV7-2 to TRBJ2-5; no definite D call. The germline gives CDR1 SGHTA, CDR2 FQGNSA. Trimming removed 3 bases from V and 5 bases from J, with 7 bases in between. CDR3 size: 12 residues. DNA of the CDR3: TGTGCCAGCAGCTTTACCGGGGAGACCCAGTACTTC. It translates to CASSFTGETQYF.

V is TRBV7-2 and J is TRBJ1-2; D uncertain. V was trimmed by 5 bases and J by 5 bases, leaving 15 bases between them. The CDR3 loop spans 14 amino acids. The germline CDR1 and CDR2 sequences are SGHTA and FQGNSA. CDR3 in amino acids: CASSGRSPRYGYTF. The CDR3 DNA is TGTGCCAGCAGCGGGAGGTCCCCCCGATATGGCTACACCTTC. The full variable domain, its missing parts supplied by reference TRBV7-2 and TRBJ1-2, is GAGVSQSPSNKVTEKGKDVELRCDPISGHTALYWYRQSLGQGLEFLIYFQGNSAPDKSGLPSDRFSAERTGGSVSTLTIQRTQQEDSAVYLCASSGRSPRYGYTFGSGTRLTVV.

CDR3 residues: CASSSTGGAYGYTF. CDR3 coding DNA: TGTGCCAGTAGTTCGACAGGGGGCGCTTATGGCTACACCTTC. V is TRBV19 and J is TRBJ1-2; 10 positions agree with TRBD1. With 5 bases clipped from V and 5 bases from J, the junction kept 5 bases outside the gene matches. The germline V gene has CDR1 LNHDA and CDR2 SQIVND (reference sequence). There are 14 residues in the CDR3.

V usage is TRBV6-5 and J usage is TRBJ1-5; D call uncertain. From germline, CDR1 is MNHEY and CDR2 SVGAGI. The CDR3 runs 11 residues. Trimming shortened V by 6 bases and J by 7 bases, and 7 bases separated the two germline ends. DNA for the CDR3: TGTGCCAGCAGCCATCGGCAGCCCCAGCATTTT. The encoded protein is CASSHRQPQHF.

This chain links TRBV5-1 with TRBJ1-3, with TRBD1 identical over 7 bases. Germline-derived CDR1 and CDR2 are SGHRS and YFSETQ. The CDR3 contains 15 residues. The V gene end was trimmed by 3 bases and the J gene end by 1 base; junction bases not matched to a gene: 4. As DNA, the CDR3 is TGCGCCAGCAGCTCGACGACAGGGTCTGGAAACACCATATATTTT. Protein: CASSSTTGSGNTIYF.

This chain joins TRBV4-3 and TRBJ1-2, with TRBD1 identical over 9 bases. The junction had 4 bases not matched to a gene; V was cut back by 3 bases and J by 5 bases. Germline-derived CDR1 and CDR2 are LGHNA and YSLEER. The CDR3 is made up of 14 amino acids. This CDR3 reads CASSHLDRGYGYTF. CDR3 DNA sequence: TGCGCCAGCAGCCACTTGGACAGGGGATATGGCTACACCTTC.

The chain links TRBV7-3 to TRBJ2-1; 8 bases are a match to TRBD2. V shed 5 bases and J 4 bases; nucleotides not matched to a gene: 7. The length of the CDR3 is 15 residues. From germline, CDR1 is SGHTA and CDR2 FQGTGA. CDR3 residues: CASSESGSPYNEQFF. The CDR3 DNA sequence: TGTGCCAGCAGCGAAAGCGGGAGCCCTTACAATGAGCAGTTCTTC.

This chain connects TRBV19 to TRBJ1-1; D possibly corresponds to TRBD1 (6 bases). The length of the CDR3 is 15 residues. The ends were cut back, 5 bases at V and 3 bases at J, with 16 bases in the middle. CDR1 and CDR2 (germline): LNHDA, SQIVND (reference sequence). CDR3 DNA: TGTGCCAGTAGTTTTCAGACAGGCGGTTACACTGAAGCTTTCTTT. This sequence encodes CASSFQTGGYTEAFF.

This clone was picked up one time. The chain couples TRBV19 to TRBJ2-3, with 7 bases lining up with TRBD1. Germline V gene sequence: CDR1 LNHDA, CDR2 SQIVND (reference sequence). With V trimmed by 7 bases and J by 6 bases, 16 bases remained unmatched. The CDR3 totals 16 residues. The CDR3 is CASTSSPAGGWDTQYF. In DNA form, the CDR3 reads TGTGCCAGTACCTCCTCTCCAGCAGGGGGTTGGGATACGCAGTATTTT.

The chain's CDR3 is CASSHAYSGKTGQAFF. The CDR3 DNA sequence: TGTGCCAGCAGCCATGCCTATTCAGGGAAGACAGGCCAAGCTTTCTTT. The chain uses TRBV5-6 and TRBJ1-1; D may be TRBD1 (6 bases). The CDR3 is made up of 16 amino acids. V lost 4 bases, J lost 9 bases, and 25 bases lay in between. The germline V gene encodes CDR1 SGHDT and CDR2 YYEEEE.

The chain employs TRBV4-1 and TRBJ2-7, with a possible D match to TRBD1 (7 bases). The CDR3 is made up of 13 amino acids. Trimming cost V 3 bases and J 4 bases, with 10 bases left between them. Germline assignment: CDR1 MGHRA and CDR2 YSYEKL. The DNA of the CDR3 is TGCGCCAGCAGCCACCCAGGGGGGTACGAGCAGTACTTC. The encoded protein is CASSHPGGYEQYF.

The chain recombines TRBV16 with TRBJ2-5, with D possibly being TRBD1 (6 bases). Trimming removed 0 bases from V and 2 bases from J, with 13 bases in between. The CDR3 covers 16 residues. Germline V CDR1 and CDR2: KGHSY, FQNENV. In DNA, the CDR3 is TGTGCCAGCAGCCAATCGCTAAACAGGGTGCAAGAGACCCAGTACTTC. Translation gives CASSQSLNRVQETQYF.

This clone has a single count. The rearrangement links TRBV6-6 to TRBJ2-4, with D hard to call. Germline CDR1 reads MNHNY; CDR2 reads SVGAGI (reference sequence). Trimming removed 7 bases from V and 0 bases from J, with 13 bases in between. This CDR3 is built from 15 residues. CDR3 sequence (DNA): TGTGCCAGCACCGGTGGTGCCGAAGCCAAAAACATTCAGTACTTC. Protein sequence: CASTGGAEAKNIQYF.

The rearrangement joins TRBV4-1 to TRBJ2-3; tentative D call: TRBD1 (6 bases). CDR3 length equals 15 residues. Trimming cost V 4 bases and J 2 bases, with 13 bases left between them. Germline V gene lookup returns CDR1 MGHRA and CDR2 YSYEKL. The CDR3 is CASSLRTDHTDTQYF. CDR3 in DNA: TGCGCCAGCAGCCTAAGGACAGACCACACAGATACGCAGTATTTT.

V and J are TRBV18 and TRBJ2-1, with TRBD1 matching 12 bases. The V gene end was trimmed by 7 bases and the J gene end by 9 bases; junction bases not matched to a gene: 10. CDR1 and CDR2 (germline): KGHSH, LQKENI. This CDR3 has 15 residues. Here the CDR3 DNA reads TGTGCCAGCTATACGGGAGGGACAGGGGGCACTGAGCAGTTCTTC. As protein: CASYTGGTGGTEQFF. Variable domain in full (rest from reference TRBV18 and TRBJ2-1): NAGVMQNPRHLVRRRGQEARLRCSPMKGHSHVYWYRQLPEEGLKFMVYLQKENIIDESGMPKERFSAEFPKEGPSILRIQQVVRGDSAAYFCASYTGGTGGTEQFFGPGTRLTVL.

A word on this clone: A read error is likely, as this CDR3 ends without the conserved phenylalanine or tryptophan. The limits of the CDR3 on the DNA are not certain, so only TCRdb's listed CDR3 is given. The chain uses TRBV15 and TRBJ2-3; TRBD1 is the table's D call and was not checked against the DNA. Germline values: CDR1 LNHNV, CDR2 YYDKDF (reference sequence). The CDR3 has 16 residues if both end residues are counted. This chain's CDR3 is CATSRDLGDRAFVEGL.

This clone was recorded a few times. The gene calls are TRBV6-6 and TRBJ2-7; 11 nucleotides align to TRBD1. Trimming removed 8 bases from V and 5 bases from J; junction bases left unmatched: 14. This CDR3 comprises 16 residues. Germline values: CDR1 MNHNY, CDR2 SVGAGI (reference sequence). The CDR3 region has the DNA TGTGCCAGCCGCCTGACCGGACAGGGGGCGAGTCACGAGCAGTACTTC. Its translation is CASRLTGQGASHEQYF.

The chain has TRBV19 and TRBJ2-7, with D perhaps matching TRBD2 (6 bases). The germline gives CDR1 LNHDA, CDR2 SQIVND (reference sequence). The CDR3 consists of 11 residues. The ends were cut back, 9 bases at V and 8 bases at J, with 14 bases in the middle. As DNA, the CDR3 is TGTGCCAGCAGACGGGACTTTCAGCAGTACTTC. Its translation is CASRRDFQQYF.

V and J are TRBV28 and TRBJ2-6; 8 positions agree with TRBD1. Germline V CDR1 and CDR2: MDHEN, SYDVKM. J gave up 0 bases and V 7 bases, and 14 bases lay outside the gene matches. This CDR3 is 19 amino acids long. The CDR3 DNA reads TGTGCCAGCACCAACTTAGAAGGACAGGGCACCTCTGGGGCCAACGTCCTGACTTTC. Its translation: CASTNLEGQGTSGANVLTF.

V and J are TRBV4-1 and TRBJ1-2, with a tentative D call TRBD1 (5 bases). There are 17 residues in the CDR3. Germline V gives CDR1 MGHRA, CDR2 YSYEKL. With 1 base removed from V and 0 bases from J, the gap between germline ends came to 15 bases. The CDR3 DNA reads TGCGCCAGCAGCCAAGTGGGACGTGGAGGGCCTAACTATGGCTACACCTTC. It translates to CASSQVGRGGPNYGYTF.